What follows are 24 T cell receptor beta chains derived from one specimen sequenced in a study of T-cell reconstitution after alpha-beta-depleted transplantation in children (dated by TCRdb to 2016 to 2017). Sample time point, as interpreted from the label and publication: day 60 (about 2 months) after transplantation. The treatment or condition label for this specimen denotes: allogeneic hematopoietic cell transplantation with graft depleted of TCRalphabeta T cells and CD19 B cells. Libraries were built with PCR. The sequencing machine was an Illumina HiSeq 2500. TCR libraries were prepared with molecular barcoding, using unique molecular identifiers to normalize TCRbeta repertoire quantification. TCRdb redid the processing of the public reads, applying fastp at Q25 and MiXCR, and retained in-frame beta chains. Duplicate CDR3 protein sequences are folded into a single record with the most common DNA and genes. The sample has roughly 48,000 distinct CDR3 sequences on record, less than 6% of them singletons. In total, the top ten clones hold roughly 30% of the sample.

Sequencing used PBMCs, mostly from graft donor cells, obtained 60 days after TCRalphabeta/CD19-depleted stem cell transplant. The receptors here all came from a female patient between 2 and 15 years old who had a stem cell transplant for aplastic anemia, so the T cells may come from the graft donor.

In this sample, this clonotype turned up many times. V usage is TRBV14 and J usage is TRBJ2-1, with D perhaps matching TRBD2 (5 bases). The germline V and J ends were trimmed by 0 bases and 14 bases, with 14 bases remaining between them. This CDR3 spans 13 amino acids. CDR1 and CDR2 from the germline V gene are SGHDN and FVKESK. CDR3 DNA: TGTGCCAGCAGCCAAGATTTGGAAACTAGTAAGTTCTTC. It is translated as CASSQDLETSKFF.

This clonotype was seen repeatedly, ten times or more. The chain combines TRBV5-1 with TRBJ2-7, with a possible D match to TRBD1 (6 bases). Germline loops: CDR1 SGHRS, CDR2 YFSETQ. The CDR3 sequence is 16 residues long. Trimming took 4 bases from V and 2 from J, leaving 19 bases between them. The chain's CDR3 is CASSKTDDRYTYEQYF. The DNA of the CDR3 is TGCGCCAGCAGCAAGACCGACGACAGGTATACCTACGAGCAGTACTTC. Full variable domain (missing parts from reference TRBV5-1 and TRBJ2-7): KAGVTQTPRYLIKTRGQQVTLSCSPISGHRSVSWYQQTPGQGLQFLFEYFSETQRNKGNFPGRFSGRQFSNSRSEMNVSTLELGDSALYLCASSKTDDRYTYEQYFGPGTRLTVT.

This clonotype came up many times. The chain employs TRBV21-1 and TRBJ2-2; the table's D call of TRBD2 was not tested on the DNA. TRBV21-1 is termed a pseudogene. The CDR3 totals 17 residues. The CDR3 DNA is TGTGCCAGCAGCAAGATAGGTCTAGCGGGAGACACCGGGGAGCTGTTTTTT. Translation gives CASSKIGLAGDTGELFF.

This clonotype has ten or more counts. Relative to the germline gene, one junction end is altered; a read error may explain this. The J gene is TRBJ1-1, the V gene TRBV4-1; D is unresolved. Germline CDR1 MGHRA, CDR2 YSYEKL. CDR3 size: 13 residues. The CDR3 DNA reads as TGCGCCAGCAGCCAAGATCGACAACGCCCGGGGATCTTT. It is translated as CASSQDRQRPGIF.

The chain is built from TRBV11-2 and TRBJ2-3; no firm D call. CDR1 is SGHAT and CDR2 is FQNNGV in the germline V gene. Trimming took off 5 bases at V and 0 bases at J, with 9 bases between the two ends. The CDR3 is made up of 14 amino acids. The CDR3: CASSVGLSTDTQYF. In nucleotides, the CDR3 is TGTGCCAGCAGCGTAGGGTTGAGCACAGATACGCAGTATTTT.

The chain couples TRBV18 to TRBJ2-7; 10 bases align to TRBD1. The CDR3 covers 15 residues. The V gene's germline CDR1 is KGHSH and CDR2 LQKENI. Unmatched junction bases numbered 5, after V lost 3 bases and J lost 3 bases. The CDR3 DNA reads TGTGCCAGCTCACCGGGACAGGGGTACGTCTACGAGCAGTACTTC. It encodes CASSPGQGYVYEQYF. The full variable domain, completed using reference TRBV18 and TRBJ2-7, is NAGVMQNPRHLVRRRGQEARLRCSPMKGHSHVYWYRQLPEEGLKFMVYLQKENIIDESGMPKERFSAEFPKEGPSILRIQQVVRGDSAAYFCASSPGQGYVYEQYFGPGTRLTVT.

The table lists this clonotype with many counts. V usage is TRBV28 and J usage is TRBJ2-5; TRBD1 matches at 11 bases. Unmatched junction bases numbered 1, after V lost 6 bases and J lost 4 bases. CDR1 and CDR2 (germline): MDHEN, SYDVKM. The CDR3 runs to 13 residues. The CDR3 reads CASSGQGAETQYF. CDR3 sequence (DNA): TGTGCCAGCAGCGGACAGGGGGCAGAGACCCAGTACTTC. Filled out from reference TRBV28 and TRBJ2-5, the complete variable domain reads DVKVTQSSRYLVKRTGEKVFLECVQDMDHENMFWYRQDPGLGLRLIYFSYDVKMKEKGDIPEGYSVSREKKERFSLILESASTNQTSMYLCASSGQGAETQYFGPGTRLLVL.

The table lists this clonotype with many counts. The V and J genes are TRBV7-3 and TRBJ2-1; unclear D gene. This CDR3 contains 15 residues. Germline lookup yields CDR1 SGHTA and CDR2 FQGTGA. Trimming left V 6 bases short and J 0 bases short, with 12 bases between. CDR3 DNA: TGTGCCAGCAGTCGAGACTGGAGCTCCTACAATGAGCAGTTCTTC. This codes for CASSRDWSSYNEQFF.

The chain has TRBV12-3 or TRBV12-4 and TRBJ1-2; 10 nucleotides line up with TRBD1. V shed 10 bases, J shed 3 bases, and the junction held 5 bases outside the gene matches. There are 13 residues in the CDR3. The CDR3 DNA reads TGTGCCACGACGGACAGGGGGGACTATGGCTACACCTTC. Translating gives CATTDRGDYGYTF.

This clonotype was detected only a few times. This chain connects TRBV12-3 or TRBV12-4 to TRBJ1-6; D uncertain. CDR3 length: 15 residues. The V end was cut by 6 bases, the J end by 7 bases, with 16 bases between. The CDR3: CASSPRLVQNSPLHF. The CDR3 DNA sequence: TGTGCCAGCAGCCCGAGACTAGTCCAGAATTCACCCCTCCACTTT.

The V gene is TRBV7-9, the J gene TRBJ2-2; 10 bases align to TRBD1. Looked up from germline, CDR1 is SEHNR and CDR2 is FQNEAQ (reference sequence). CDR3 length: 17 amino acids. Trimming took 5 bases from V and 5 from J; bases not matched to a gene: 11. The CDR3 nucleotides read TGTGCCAGCAGCCCTAAATGGGGGACAGGGGAGACCGGGGAGCTGTTTTTT. Translation gives CASSPKWGTGETGELFF.

This clonotype was picked up many times. The chain recombines TRBV20-1 with TRBJ2-3, with D uncertain. Germline CDR1 DFQATT, CDR2 SNEGSKA (reference sequence). The V gene lost 2 bases and the J gene lost 4 bases, with 4 bases spanning the gap. The CDR3 consists of 11 residues. CDR3 bases: TGCAGTGCTAGACTAGCAGATACGCAGTATTTT. This gives the protein CSARLADTQYF.

This clonotype was detected many times. The chain carries TRBV20-1 and TRBJ1-4; unclear D gene. The germline V and J ends were trimmed by 6 bases and 3 bases, with 11 bases remaining between them. CDR1 DFQATT and CDR2 SNEGSKA come from the germline V gene (reference sequence). The CDR3 is 13 residues long. Written as DNA, the CDR3 is TGCAGTGCCGCGGGAGGCCCTAATGAAAAACTGTTTTTT. Protein sequence: CSAAGGPNEKLFF.

This clonotype was counted ten times or more. The gene calls are TRBV7-2 and TRBJ2-3; D may be TRBD2 (6 bases). In germline, CDR1 is SGHTA, CDR2 FQGNSA. Trimming pared 1 base from V and 7 bases from J, leaving 12 bases between. This CDR3 is 14 amino acids long. As DNA, the CDR3 is TGTGCCAGCAGCTTAGTGGCGGGGCTAAATACGCAGTATTTT. This encodes CASSLVAGLNTQYF.

In its sample, this clonotype was seen many times. The chain joins TRBV9 to TRBJ2-3; no reliable D call. Trimming stripped 4 bases from V and 10 bases from J, with 16 bases between. The CDR3 totals 13 residues. The germline V gene encodes CDR1 SGDLS and CDR2 YYNGEE. The DNA for the CDR3 is TGTGCCAGCAGCCTAGAGGCTCTCTCCCCGCAGTATTTT. Translated, it gives CASSLEALSPQYF. Using reference TRBV9 and TRBJ2-3 for the parts outside the CDR3, the full variable domain is DSGVTQTPKHLITATGQRVTLRCSPRSGDLSVYWYQQSLDQGLQFLIQYYNGEERAKGNILERFSAQQFPDLHSELNLSSLELGDSALYFCASSLEALSPQYFGPGTRLTVL.

The table lists this clonotype with many counts. The V call is TRBV30, the J call TRBJ2-7, with a weak D call TRBD2 (6 bases). The germline V and J ends were trimmed by 4 bases and 8 bases, with 18 bases remaining between them. Germline V lookup: CDR1 GTSNPN, CDR2 SVGIG (reference sequence). CDR3 size: 13 residues. The CDR3 DNA is TGTGCCTGGAACGCGAACTTAGCGGCGAAGCAGTACTTC. This codes for CAWNANLAAKQYF.

This clonotype was counted ten times or more. The gene calls are TRBV7-2 and TRBJ2-2; TRBD2 aligns across 7 bases. V shed 1 base and J 1 base; nucleotides not matched to a gene: 6. Germline CDR1 SGHTA, CDR2 FQGNSA. This CDR3 region has 17 residues. The CDR3 spells CASSLEGRGRNTGELFF. DNA of the CDR3: TGTGCCAGCAGCTTAGAAGGGAGGGGAAGGAACACCGGGGAGCTGTTTTTT.

This clonotype was observed at least ten times. The chain couples TRBV10-1 to TRBJ2-6; a possible D gene is TRBD1 (6 bases). Trimming removed 3 bases from V and 2 bases from J, with 8 bases in between. The CDR3 is 15 amino acids. In germline, CDR1 is WNHNN, CDR2 SYGVQD (reference sequence). The CDR3 is CASSEGGTGANVLTF. CDR3 nucleotides: TGCGCCAGCAGTGAAGGGGGAACTGGGGCCAACGTCCTGACTTTC.

This clonotype has ten or more counts. This chain uses TRBV20-1 with TRBJ2-5; TRBD2 agrees at 11 bases. With 5 bases clipped from V and 5 bases from J, the junction kept 10 bases outside the gene matches. Per germline, CDR1 DFQATT and CDR2 SNEGSKA (reference sequence). The length of the CDR3 is 15 residues. In DNA, the CDR3 is TGCAGTGCTCCTTCTCTGACTAGCGGGATGGAGACCCAGTACTTC. Translated, it gives CSAPSLTSGMETQYF.

This clonotype appeared many times. The chain uses TRBV2 and TRBJ1-5; 7 nucleotides line up with TRBD1. Trimming cost V 2 bases and J 0 bases; bases outside gene matches: 7. Looked up from germline, CDR1 is SNHLY and CDR2 is FYNNEI. This CDR3 has 17 amino acids. In nucleotides, the CDR3 is TGTGCCAGCAGTGAAAGGGGGACAGACTATAGCAATCAGCCCCAGCATTTT. Translated: CASSERGTDYSNQPQHF.

This clonotype was found many times. This CDR3 reads CASRPTRGNIQYF. As DNA, the CDR3 is TGTGCCAGCAGGCCGACCCGGGGGAACATTCAGTACTTC. V is TRBV6-5 and J is TRBJ2-4; possibly TRBD2 for D (6 bases). V lost 6 bases, J lost 7 bases, and 13 bases lay in between. Per the germline V gene, CDR1 is MNHEY and CDR2 is SVGAGI. The CDR3 has 13 residues.

The chain uses TRBV7-2 and TRBJ2-7; D is perhaps TRBD1 or TRBD2 (6 bases each). Germline values: CDR1 SGHTA, CDR2 FQGNSA. The length of the CDR3 is 16 residues. V dropped 0 bases and J dropped 2 bases, with 14 bases sitting between them. CDR3 DNA: TGTGCCAGCAGCTTAGCGCTGGGGGGCTCCCCCTACGAGCAGTACTTC. It yields the protein CASSLALGGSPYEQYF.

Notes on this clonotype: A much bigger clone sits one base away, suggesting this may be a read error. V gene TRBV5-1 combines with J gene TRBJ2-1, with a possible D match to TRBD1 (5 bases). The CDR3 length is 16 residues. CDR1 and CDR2 from the germline V gene are SGHRS and YFSETQ. Written as DNA, the CDR3 is TGCGCCTGCAGCTTGGCCGAGGACACCCTAAACAATGAGCAGTTCTTC. As protein: CACSLAEDTLNNEQFF.

This clonotype was observed a few times. The junction does not match germline at one end; this may be a read error. The rearrangement uses TRBV27 and TRBJ2-1; 12 bases are shared with TRBD2. Germline loops: CDR1 MNHEY, CDR2 SMNVEV (reference sequence). This CDR3 is built from 18 residues. The CDR3 nucleotides are TGCACCAGCAGTTTATGTCTAGCGGGGGGGCGGTCCTACAATGAGCAGTTCTTC. It encodes CTSSLCLAGGRSYNEQFF.